The sequence of this T cell receptor beta chain was determined in a study of beta chain features in type 1 diabetes (dated by TCRdb to the late 2010s). About the study as a whole: Patients and healthy donors did not differ in mean age, gender distribution, total cell number or subset yield. A total of 90 million to 120 million sorted cells were examined across all samples, and a strong correlation was observed between cell number per subset and RNA yield. The study compared TCRB repertoires of sorted circulating CD4+ T cell subsets between recently diagnosed type 1 diabetes patients and matched healthy donors. Naive and central memory subsets were obtained from all 28 donors, but regulatory and stem cell-like memory subsets were isolated from only 8 patients and about 8 healthy donors. Results the study describes overall, beyond this receptor: Only small numbers of individuals were included in the HLA sub-analyses, which left unresolved whether HLA type had any influence on TCRB rearrangement. PCR might favor shorter templates, but patient and control samples were amplified and corrected together, so any skew would affect both groups equally. In all four CD4+ subsets, TCRB CDR3 length was moderately but significantly shorter in type 1 diabetes patients. Because cDNA was sequenced instead of genomic DNA, activated cells with high expression could be over-represented, although the groups did not differ in activation or CD3 levels. Naive, central memory and regulatory TCRB repertoires appeared more similar among patients than among healthy donors. At VDJ recombination sites, patients with type 1 diabetes made fewer insertions and deleted more nucleotides, a pattern implying thymic rearrangement abnormalities.

A single peripheral blood draw of about 116 mL on average was collected from each donor into heparinised tubes. A BD FACSAria II was used to sort naive, central memory, regulatory and stem cell-like memory CD4+ T cells with a panel that included CD45RO, CCR7, CD25, CD127, CD95 and CD27. Purity was above 95% for every sorted population. PBMCs were separated immediately by Lymphoprep density gradient centrifugation and were stained directly, without being cultured. So that batch effects would be minimized, each experiment stained and sorted samples in pairs, pairing one healthy donor with one patient. Via the germline V gene (reference sequence), CDR1 is GTSNPN and CDR2 SVGIG. Trimming takes 0 bases from V and 8 bases from J, and the germline ends sit 8 bases apart. The CDR3 measures 12 amino acids from cysteine to phenylalanine. CDR3 DNA only is kept here, 36 bases in frame from base 1. All of the isolated RNA was reverse transcribed with the High Capacity cDNA Reverse Transcription Kit, so expressed TCRB transcripts were sequenced. Deep immunoSEQ sequencing was applied to naive, central memory and regulatory T cell samples, giving an average of roughly 3.5 million total reads per sample. Sorted cells were lysed in RLT buffer, and RNA was extracted using DNase-treated RNeasy Micro or Mini kits according to cell number. To prevent cross-contamination, each cell subset was processed individually, whereas patient and healthy donor samples were processed jointly. TCRB sequences were amplified from cDNA with the immunoSEQ multiplex PCR, producing 87-bp fragments spanning the CDR3 region. Amplicons were sequenced on the Illumina HiSeq platform. In the paper's pipeline: Synthetic template baselines were used to correct PCR bias computationally, reads within Hamming distance 2 were collapsed together, and singletons that could not be merged were discarded. By aligning reads against IMGT, V, D and J genes, CDR3 length, and insertions or deletions at six rearrangement sites were assigned. Within each subset, clonotype counts were normalized to sorted cell number, and only after that were true diversity and Gini coefficients computed with the tcR R package. The overlap coefficient, calculated on TCRB nucleotide sequences, was used to quantify repertoire sharing. TCRdb carries this immuneACCESS record with in-frame sequences only. Its versions omit some clonotypes, under half of them owing to an unresolved V gene in the studies checked, with the rest unexplained. The V and J calls and clone size come from that table; D and trimming were worked out from the DNA. The sample records more than 150,000 clones, 7% to 9.5% of which are singletons. The ten largest clonotypes hold under 0.75% of the sample.

As for this clone: The target of this receptor is not known. There are no base qualities to consult, and no much larger clone falls within one base.

This clonotype originated in a woman aged 30 to 39 with type 1 diabetes. Sequencing was carried out using central memory CD4+ T cells from blood. Recombination linked TRBV30 to TRBJ2-1, with no reliable assignment of the D segment. The sequenced DNA is TGTGCCTGGAGTGTTTTAGCAGATGAGCAGTTCTTC. Translation gives CAWSVLADEQFF.